The entry below gives a single TCR beta chain sequence along with its context. As yet, its antigen is unknown. This sample was taken from a study of CD8 T cells in ankylosing spondylitis. Study-wide results and caveats: Several of the motif variants were reported before in synovial fluid and blood from reactive arthritis.

TCRdb ran MiXCR on the 5' RACE reads and lists one entry per CDR3 protein. The table has 350,000 to 400,000 distinct CDR3 sequences, 20% seen once. The sequencing sample was made of blood, either unsorted or a sorted T cell fraction (not recorded which). The sequence derives from a male donor with ankylosing spondylitis or in good health (not recorded which).

CDR3: CASSQTSGVSSYNEQFF. The CDR3 DNA sequence: TGTGCCAGCAGCCAGACTAGCGGGGTTAGCTCCTACAATGAGCAGTTCTTC. V usage is TRBV3-1 and J usage is TRBJ2-1; 11 bases fit TRBD2. The CDR3 is 17 amino acids. Germline CDR1 is LGHDT and CDR2 is YNNKEL (reference sequence). The trim removed 3 bases at V and 0 bases at J, leaving 4 bases unmatched.